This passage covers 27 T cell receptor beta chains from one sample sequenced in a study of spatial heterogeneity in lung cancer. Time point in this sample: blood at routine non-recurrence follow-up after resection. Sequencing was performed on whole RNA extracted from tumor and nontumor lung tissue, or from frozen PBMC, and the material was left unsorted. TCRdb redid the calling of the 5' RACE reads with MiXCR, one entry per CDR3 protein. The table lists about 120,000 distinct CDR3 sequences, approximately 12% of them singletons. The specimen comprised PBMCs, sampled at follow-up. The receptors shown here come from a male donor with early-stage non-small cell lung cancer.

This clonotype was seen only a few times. The CDR3: CASSGGIGLAGYTF. CDR3 DNA: TGTGCCAGCAGCGGAGGCATTGGGCTTGCGGGCTACACCTTC. The chain combines TRBV9 with TRBJ1-2; D is uncertain. The CDR3 loop spans 14 amino acids. The V and J ends lost 3 bases and 8 bases respectively, with 17 bases between them. Germline CDR1 is SGDLS and CDR2 is YYNGEE.

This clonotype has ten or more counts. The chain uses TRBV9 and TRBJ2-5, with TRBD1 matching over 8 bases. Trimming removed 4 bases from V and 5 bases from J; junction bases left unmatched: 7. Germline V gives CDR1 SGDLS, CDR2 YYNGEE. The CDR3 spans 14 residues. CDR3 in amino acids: CASSPRTGPETQYF. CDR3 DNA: TGTGCCAGCAGCCCTCGGACAGGGCCGGAGACCCAGTACTTC. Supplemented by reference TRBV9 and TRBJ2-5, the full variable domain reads DSGVTQTPKHLITATGQRVTLRCSPRSGDLSVYWYQQSLDQGLQFLIQYYNGEERAKGNILERFSAQQFPDLHSELNLSSLELGDSALYFCASSPRTGPETQYFGPGTRLLVL.

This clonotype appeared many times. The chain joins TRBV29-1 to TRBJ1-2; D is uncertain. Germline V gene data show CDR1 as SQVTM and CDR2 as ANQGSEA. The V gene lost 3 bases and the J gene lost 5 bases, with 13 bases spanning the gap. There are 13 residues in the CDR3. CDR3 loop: CSVERGGPYGYTF. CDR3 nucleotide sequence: TGCAGCGTTGAGCGGGGAGGGCCTTATGGCTACACCTTC.

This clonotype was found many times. This CDR3 reads CASSSSGTGGRDTQYF. In DNA, the CDR3 is TGCGCCAGCAGCTCCTCCGGGACAGGGGGCAGAGATACGCAGTATTTT. The J gene is TRBJ2-3, the V gene TRBV5-1; 12 nucleotides agree with TRBD1. CDR1 SGHRS and CDR2 YFSETQ come from the germline V gene. The CDR3 has 16 amino acids. Trimming cost V 3 bases and J 5 bases; bases outside gene matches: 7.

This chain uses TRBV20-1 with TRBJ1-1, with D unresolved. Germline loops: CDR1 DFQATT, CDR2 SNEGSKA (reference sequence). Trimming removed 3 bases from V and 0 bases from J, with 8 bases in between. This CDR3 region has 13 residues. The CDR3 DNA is TGCAGTGCTAGCTCGCAGGTGAACACTGAAGCTTTCTTT. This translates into CSASSQVNTEAFF.

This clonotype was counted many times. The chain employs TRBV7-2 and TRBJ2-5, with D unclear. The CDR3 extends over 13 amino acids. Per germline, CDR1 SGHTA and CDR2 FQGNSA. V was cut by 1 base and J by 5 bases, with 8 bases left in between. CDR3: CASSLVRRETQYF. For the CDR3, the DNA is TGTGCCAGCAGCTTAGTTAGAAGGGAGACCCAGTACTTC.

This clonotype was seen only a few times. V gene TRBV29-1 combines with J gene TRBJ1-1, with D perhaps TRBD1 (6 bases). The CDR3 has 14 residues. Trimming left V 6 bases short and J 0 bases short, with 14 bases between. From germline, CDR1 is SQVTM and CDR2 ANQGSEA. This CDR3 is CSVEYRAVNTEAFF. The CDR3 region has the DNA TGCAGCGTAGAATACAGGGCCGTGAACACTGAAGCTTTCTTT.

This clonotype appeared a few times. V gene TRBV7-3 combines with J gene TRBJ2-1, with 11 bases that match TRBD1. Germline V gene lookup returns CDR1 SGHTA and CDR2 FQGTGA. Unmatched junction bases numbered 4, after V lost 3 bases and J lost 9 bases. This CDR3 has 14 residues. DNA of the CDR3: TGTGCCAGCAGCTTGGACAGGGGGCGCGGTGAGCAGTTCTTC. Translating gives CASSLDRGRGEQFF.

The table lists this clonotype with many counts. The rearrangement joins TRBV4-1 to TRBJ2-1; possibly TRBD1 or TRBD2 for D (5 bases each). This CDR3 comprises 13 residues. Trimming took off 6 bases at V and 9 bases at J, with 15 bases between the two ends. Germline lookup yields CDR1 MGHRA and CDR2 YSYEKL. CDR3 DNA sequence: TGCGCCAGCAGGCAGGGAGTACTGGGTGAGCAGTTCTTC. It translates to CASRQGVLGEQFF.

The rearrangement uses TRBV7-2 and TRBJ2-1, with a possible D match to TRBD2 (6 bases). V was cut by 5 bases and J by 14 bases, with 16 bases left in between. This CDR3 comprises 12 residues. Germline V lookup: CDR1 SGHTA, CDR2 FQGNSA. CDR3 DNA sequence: TGTGCCAGCAGCCGGGGCCCCGGAGGGAAGTTCTTC. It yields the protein CASSRGPGGKFF.

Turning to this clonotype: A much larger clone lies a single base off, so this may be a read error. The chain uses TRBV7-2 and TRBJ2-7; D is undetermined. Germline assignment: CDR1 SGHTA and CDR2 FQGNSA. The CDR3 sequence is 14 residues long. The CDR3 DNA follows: TGTGCCAGCAGCTTAGTTGCGAATTCCTACGAGCACTACTTC. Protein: CASSLVANSYEHYF.

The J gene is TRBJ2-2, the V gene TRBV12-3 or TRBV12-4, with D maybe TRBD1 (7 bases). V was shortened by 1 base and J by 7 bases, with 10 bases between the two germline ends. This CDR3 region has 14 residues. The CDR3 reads CASSLGRDSGELFF. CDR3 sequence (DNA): TGTGCCAGCAGTTTAGGGCGGGACAGCGGGGAGCTGTTTTTT.

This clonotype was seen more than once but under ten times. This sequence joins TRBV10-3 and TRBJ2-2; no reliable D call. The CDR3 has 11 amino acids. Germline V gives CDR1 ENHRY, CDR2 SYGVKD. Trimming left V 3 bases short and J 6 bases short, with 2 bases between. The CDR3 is CAISDAGELFF. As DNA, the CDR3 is TGTGCCATCAGTGACGCCGGGGAGCTGTTTTTT.

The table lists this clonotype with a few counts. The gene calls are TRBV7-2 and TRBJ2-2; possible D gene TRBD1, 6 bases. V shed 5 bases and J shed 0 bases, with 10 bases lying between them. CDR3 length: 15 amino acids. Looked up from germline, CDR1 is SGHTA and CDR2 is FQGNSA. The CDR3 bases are TGTGCCAGCAGCGCTTGGGACACGAACACCGGGGAGCTGTTTTTT. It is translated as CASSAWDTNTGELFF. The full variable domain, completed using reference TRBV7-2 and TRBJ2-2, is GAGVSQSPSNKVTEKGKDVELRCDPISGHTALYWYRQSLGQGLEFLIYFQGNSAPDKSGLPSDRFSAERTGGSVSTLTIQRTQQEDSAVYLCASSAWDTNTGELFFGEGSRLTVL.

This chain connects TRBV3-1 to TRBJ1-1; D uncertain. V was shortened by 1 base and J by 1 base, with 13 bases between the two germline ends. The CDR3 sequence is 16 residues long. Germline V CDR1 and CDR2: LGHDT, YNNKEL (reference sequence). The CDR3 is CASSQADGVRNTEAFF. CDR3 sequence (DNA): TGTGCCAGCAGCCAAGCCGATGGGGTCAGGAACACTGAAGCTTTCTTT.

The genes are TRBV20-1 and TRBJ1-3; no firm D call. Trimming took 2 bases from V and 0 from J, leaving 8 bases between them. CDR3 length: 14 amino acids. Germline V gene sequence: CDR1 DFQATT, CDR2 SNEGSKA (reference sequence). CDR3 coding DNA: TGCAGTGCTAGAAACAGTCGCTCTGGAAACACCATATATTTT. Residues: CSARNSRSGNTIYF.

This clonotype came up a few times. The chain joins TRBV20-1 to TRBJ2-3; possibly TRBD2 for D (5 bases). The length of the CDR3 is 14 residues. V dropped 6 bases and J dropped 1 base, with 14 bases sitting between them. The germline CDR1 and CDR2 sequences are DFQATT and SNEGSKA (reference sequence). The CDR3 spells CSAIAQMGTDTQYF. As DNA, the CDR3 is TGCAGTGCGATAGCGCAAATGGGCACAGATACGCAGTATTTT.

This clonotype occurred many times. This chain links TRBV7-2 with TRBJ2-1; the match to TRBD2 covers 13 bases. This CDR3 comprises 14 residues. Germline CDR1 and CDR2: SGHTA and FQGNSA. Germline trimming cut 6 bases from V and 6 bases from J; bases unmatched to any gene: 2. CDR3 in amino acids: CASRGLAGVNEQFF. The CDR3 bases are TGTGCCAGCAGAGGACTAGCGGGGGTCAATGAGCAGTTCTTC.

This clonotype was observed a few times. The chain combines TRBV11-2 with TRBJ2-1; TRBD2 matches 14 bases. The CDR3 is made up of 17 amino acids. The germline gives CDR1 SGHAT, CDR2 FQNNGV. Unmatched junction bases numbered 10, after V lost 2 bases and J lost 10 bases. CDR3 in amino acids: CASSLIAGTSGGKEQFF. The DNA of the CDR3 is TGTGCCAGCAGCTTAATCGCCGGGACTAGCGGGGGAAAGGAGCAGTTCTTC.

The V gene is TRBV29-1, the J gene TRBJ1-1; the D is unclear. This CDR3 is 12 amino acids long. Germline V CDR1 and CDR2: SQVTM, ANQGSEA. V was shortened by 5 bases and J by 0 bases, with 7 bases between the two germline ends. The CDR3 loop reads CSVKALNTEAFF. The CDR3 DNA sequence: TGCAGCGTTAAAGCTTTGAACACTGAAGCTTTCTTT.

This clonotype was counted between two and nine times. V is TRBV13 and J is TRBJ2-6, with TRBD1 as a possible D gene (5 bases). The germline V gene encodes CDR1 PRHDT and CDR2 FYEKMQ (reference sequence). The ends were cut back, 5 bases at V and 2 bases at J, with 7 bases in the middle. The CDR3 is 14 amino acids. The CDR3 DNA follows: TGTGCCAGCAGCGAAGGGGCTGGGGCCAACGTCCTGACTTTC. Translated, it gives CASSEGAGANVLTF.

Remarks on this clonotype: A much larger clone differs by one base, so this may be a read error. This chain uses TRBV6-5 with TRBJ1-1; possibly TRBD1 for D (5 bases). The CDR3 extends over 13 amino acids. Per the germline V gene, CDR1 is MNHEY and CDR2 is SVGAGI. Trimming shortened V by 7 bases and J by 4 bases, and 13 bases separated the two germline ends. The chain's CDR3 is CASTGGGGTEAFF. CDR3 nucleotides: TGTGCCAGCACGGGGGGGGGAGGCACTGAAGCTTTCTTT.

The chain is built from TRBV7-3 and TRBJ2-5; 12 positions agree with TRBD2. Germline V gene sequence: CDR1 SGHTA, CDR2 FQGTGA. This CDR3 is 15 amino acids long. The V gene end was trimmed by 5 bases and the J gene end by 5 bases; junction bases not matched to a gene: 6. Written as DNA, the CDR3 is TGTGCCAGCAGCCCCCGGACTAGCGGGGTTGAGACCCAGTACTTC. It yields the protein CASSPRTSGVETQYF.

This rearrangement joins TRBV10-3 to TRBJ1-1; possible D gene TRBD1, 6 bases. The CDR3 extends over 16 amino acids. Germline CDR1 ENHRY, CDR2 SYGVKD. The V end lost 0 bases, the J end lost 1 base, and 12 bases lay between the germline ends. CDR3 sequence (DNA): TGTGCCATCAGTGAGTCTTTCGGGACACCGAACACTGAAGCTTTCTTT. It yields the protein CAISESFGTPNTEAFF.

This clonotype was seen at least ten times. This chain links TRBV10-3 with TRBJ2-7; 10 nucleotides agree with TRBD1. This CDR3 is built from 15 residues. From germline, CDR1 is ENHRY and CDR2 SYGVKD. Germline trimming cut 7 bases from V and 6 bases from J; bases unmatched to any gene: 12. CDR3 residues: CAITHTPGTGAEQYF. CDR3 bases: TGTGCCATCACACACACGCCTGGGACAGGGGCCGAGCAGTACTTC.

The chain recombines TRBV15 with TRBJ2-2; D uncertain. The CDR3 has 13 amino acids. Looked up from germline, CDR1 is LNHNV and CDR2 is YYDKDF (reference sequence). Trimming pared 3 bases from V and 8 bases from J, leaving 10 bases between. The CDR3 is CATSRVADGELFF. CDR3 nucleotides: TGTGCCACCAGCAGGGTTGCCGATGGGGAGCTGTTTTTT.

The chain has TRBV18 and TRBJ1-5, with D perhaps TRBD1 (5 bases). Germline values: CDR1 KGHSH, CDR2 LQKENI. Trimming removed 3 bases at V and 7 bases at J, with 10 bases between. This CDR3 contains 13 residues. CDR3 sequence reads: CASSPSREQPQHF. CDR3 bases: TGTGCCAGCTCACCGTCCAGGGAACAGCCCCAGCATTTT.